This T cell receptor beta chain was captured in a study of T cell responses to AZD1222 COVID-19 vaccine. Study results and caveats: Variant regions that are unmutated are reportedly the target of nearly half of spike-specific TCRs. Donors, mostly white British, included more females; clonal diversity was possibly underestimated. A rise in Spike-specific TCR breadth and depth followed two AZD1222 doses.

This CDR3 region has 15 residues. V shed 1 base and J 6 bases; nucleotides not matched to a gene: 7. CDR1 MNHNS and CDR2 SASEGT come from the germline V gene. Some clones are missing from TCRdb's copy, which holds only in-frame ones; the method was immunoSEQ multiplex PCR. This table has 120,000 or so clones, under 95% appearing once. A note on this clone: Its antigen is as yet unknown.

This material consisted of peripheral blood, taken 28 days after the second AZD1222 dose. The clonotype was recovered from an adult who received the AZD1222 COVID-19 vaccine. The rearrangement joins TRBV6-1 to TRBJ2-7; 9 nucleotides line up with TRBD2. CDR3 in DNA: TGTGCCAGCAGTGAAGTCCCGGGACTAGCAGGCGAGCAGTACTTC. Its translation: CASSEVPGLAGEQYF.